This is a list of T cell receptor beta chains from one sample in a study of shared clonotypes between healthy human individuals. This table comes from immunoSEQ multiplex PCR, and its TCRdb copy is limited to in-frame clones, with some not included. The sample holds millions of clones; 85% to 95% are singletons and the top ten take roughly 1.1%. The sample comprised naive CD8+ T cells sorted from blood. The receptor source for this set is a man younger than 30 in good health. Each CDR3 is given with its conserved first and last residue. D genes are given only for firm matches. Some rows have no size entry. The others give once, few or many, or a class for an expanded clone.

V,size,J,D,CDR3,DNA
TRBV15,.,TRBJ1-5,TRBD1,CATSRDRGLHQPQHF,TGTGCCACCAGCAGAGACAGGGGGTTGCATCAGCCCCAGCATTTT
TRBV7-2,.,TRBJ2-5,TRBD2,CASSPRTSGGPLETQYF,TGTGCCAGCAGCCCCCGGACTAGCGGGGGACCGTTGGAGACCCAGTACTTC
TRBV27,.,TRBJ2-1,TRBD2,CASSFLADLTYNEQFF,TGTGCCAGCAGTTTTCTAGCGGACCTAACCTACAATGAGCAGTTCTTC
TRBV7-9,few,TRBJ2-1,.,CASSLSPGTSAGNEQFF,TGTGCCAGCAGCTTAAGTCCCGGGACTTCAGCTGGTAATGAGCAGTTCTTC
TRBV6-5,.,TRBJ2-1,TRBD2,CASRTGGAYNEQFF,TGTGCCAGCAGGACCGGGGGGGCCTACAATGAGCAGTTCTTC
TRBV29-1,.,TRBJ2-7,.,CSVEWGTSYEQYF,TGCAGCGTTGAATGGGGGACATCCTACGAGCAGTACTTC
TRBV4-1,.,TRBJ2-7,TRBD1,CASRQEGQTIYEQYF,TGCGCCAGCAGACAAGAGGGACAGACGATCTACGAGCAGTACTTC
TRBV7-2,.,TRBJ2-1,.,CASSLPGRGEQFF,TGTGCCAGCAGCTTACCCGGGCGGGGTGAGCAGTTCTTC
TRBV9,.,TRBJ2-7,.,CASSPREGYPYEQYF,TGTGCCAGCAGCCCGAGGGAAGGGTATCCCTACGAGCAGTACTTC
TRBV15,.,TRBJ2-1,.,CATSRDLMSDEQFF,TGTGCCACCAGCAGAGATCTAATGAGTGATGAGCAGTTCTTC
TRBV5-1,.,TRBJ2-1,.,CASSLVGSAYNEQFF,TGCGCCAGCAGCTTGGTAGGATCCGCTTACAATGAGCAGTTCTTC
TRBV6-5,.,TRBJ1-2,.,CASSYLEGPRGYTF,TGTGCCAGCAGTTACCTCGAGGGGCCGCGAGGCTACACCTTC
TRBV19,.,TRBJ1-5,.,CASSTRDTSNQPQHF,TGTGCCAGTAGTACCCGGGACACCAGCAATCAGCCCCAGCATTTT
TRBV6-5,.,TRBJ2-5,.,CASASHGEETQYF,TGTGCCAGCGCCAGTCATGGAGAAGAGACCCAGTACTTC
TRBV6-1,.,TRBJ1-5,.,CASSEEVRQFNQPQHF,TGTGCCAGCAGTGAAGAAGTGAGACAGTTCAATCAGCCCCAGCATTTT
TRBV13,.,TRBJ2-5,TRBD2,CASSSGLAGETQYF,TGTGCCAGCAGCTCCGGACTAGCGGGAGAGACCCAGTACTTC
TRBV9,.,TRBJ2-7,.,CASSPIRGEQYF,TGTGCCAGCAGCCCCATCAGGGGCGAGCAGTACTTC
TRBV10-2,.,TRBJ2-7,TRBD2,CASSEWGSGYEQYF,TGCGCCAGCAGTGAGTGGGGTAGCGGGTACGAGCAGTACTTC
TRBV6-1,.,TRBJ1-5,TRBD1,CASSDRTGQFYSINQPQHF,TGTGCCAGCAGTGATCGGACAGGGCAATTCTACAGTATCAATCAGCCCCAGCATTTT
TRBV9,.,TRBJ2-7,TRBD2,CASSTGTSDTSEQYF,TGTGCCAGCAGCACCGGGACTAGCGACACCTCCGAGCAGTACTTC
TRBV9,.,TRBJ2-3,TRBD2,CASSLTSGPRDTQYF,TGTGCCAGCAGCCTTACTAGCGGTCCTAGGGATACGCAGTATTTT
TRBV15,.,TRBJ2-1,.,CATSNGRGADNEQFF,TGTGCCACCAGCAACGGTAGGGGAGCTGACAATGAGCAGTTCTTC
TRBV21-1,.,TRBJ2-1,.,CASSTGQGIDNEQFF,TGTGCCAGCAGCACCGGACAGGGGATTGACAATGAGCAGTTCTTC
TRBV5-4,.,TRBJ2-3,.,CASTALGGYTDTQYF,TGTGCCAGCACCGCCTTGGGGGGTTACACAGATACGCAGTATTTT
TRBV6-6,.,TRBJ2-1,.,CASSYSQGNEQFF,TGTGCCAGCAGTTACTCCCAGGGGAATGAGCAGTTCTTC
TRBV10-1,.,TRBJ1-1,TRBD1,CASRGQGGEAFF,TGCGCCAGCAGGGGACAGGGCGGTGAAGCTTTCTTT
TRBV29-1,.,TRBJ1-2,TRBD1,CSVPGTGEGYTF,TGCAGCGTTCCCGGGACAGGGGAAGGCTACACCTTC
TRBV11-2,.,TRBJ2-2,.,CASSLFNTAVDTGELFF,TGTGCCAGCAGCTTATTTAACACAGCGGTGGACACCGGGGAGCTGTTTTTT
TRBV28,.,TRBJ1-1,.,CASSLLRDTEAFF,TGTGCCAGCAGTTTACTGAGGGACACTGAAGCTTTCTTT
TRBV27,.,TRBJ2-6,.,CASSRAGGRPGANVLTF,TGTGCCAGCAGCCGCGCCGGGGGGCGCCCCGGGGCCAACGTCCTGACTTTC
TRBV19,.,TRBJ1-5,.,CASSMEAPLQPQHF,TGTGCCAGTAGTATGGAAGCACCTCTTCAGCCCCAGCATTTT
TRBV5-6,.,TRBJ2-3,TRBD2,CASRAGRFSTDTQYF,TGTGCCAGCAGGGCCGGGAGGTTTAGCACAGATACGCAGTATTTT
TRBV6-9,.,TRBJ1-5,.,CASSFSAPHSNQPQHF,TGTGCCAGCAGTTTTTCGGCTCCTCATAGCAATCAGCCCCAGCATTTT
TRBV10-3,.,TRBJ2-2,.,CAISEERVLTGELFF,TGTGCCATCAGTGAAGAGCGGGTCTTAACCGGGGAGCTGTTTTTT
TRBV29-1,.,TRBJ2-1,.,CSVETALGPNEQFF,TGCAGCGTTGAAACCGCCCTAGGACCCAATGAGCAGTTCTTC
TRBV6-5,few,TRBJ2-7,.,CASSYSGGGEFYEQYF,TGTGCCAGCAGTTACTCAGGCGGGGGCGAATTCTACGAGCAGTACTTC
TRBV29-1,.,TRBJ1-1,.,CSAMDSLNTEAFF,TGCAGCGCAATGGACAGCCTGAACACTGAAGCTTTCTTT
TRBV7-6,.,TRBJ1-1,.,CASSLVRGAEAFF,TGTGCCAGCAGCTTAGTCCGGGGAGCTGAAGCTTTCTTT
TRBV6-1,.,TRBJ2-1,.,CAASGAGDEQFF,TGTGCCGCCTCCGGGGCCGGGGATGAGCAGTTCTTC
TRBV6-1,.,TRBJ2-3,TRBD1,CASSDRTGGPDTQYF,TGTGCCAGCAGTGATCGGACAGGGGGCCCAGATACGCAGTATTTT
TRBV9,.,TRBJ1-4,.,CASSSKLGLREKLFF,TGTGCCAGCAGCTCGAAGTTGGGGCTAAGGGAAAAACTGTTTTTT
TRBV10-3,.,TRBJ2-7,.,CAISLDLTYEQYF,TGTGCCATCAGTCTAGACCTAACCTACGAGCAGTACTTC
TRBV4-3,.,TRBJ2-1,.,CASSQGLAYNEQFF,TGCGCCAGCAGCCAGGGACTCGCCTACAATGAGCAGTTCTTC
TRBV11-2,.,TRBJ1-6,TRBD1,CASVGAGTVNSPLHF,TGTGCCAGCGTCGGGGCCGGGACAGTAAATTCACCCCTCCACTTT
TRBV7-9,.,TRBJ1-2,TRBD1,CASSLMGTGGGYTF,TGTGCCAGCAGCTTAATGGGGACAGGGGGTGGCTACACCTTC
TRBV4-3,.,TRBJ2-3,TRBD2,CASSQGLADNTDTQYF,TGCGCCAGCAGCCAGGGACTAGCGGATAACACAGATACGCAGTATTTT
TRBV10-3,.,TRBJ2-7,.,CAISDPLGEQYF,TGTGCCATCAGTGACCCCCTCGGAGAGCAGTACTTC